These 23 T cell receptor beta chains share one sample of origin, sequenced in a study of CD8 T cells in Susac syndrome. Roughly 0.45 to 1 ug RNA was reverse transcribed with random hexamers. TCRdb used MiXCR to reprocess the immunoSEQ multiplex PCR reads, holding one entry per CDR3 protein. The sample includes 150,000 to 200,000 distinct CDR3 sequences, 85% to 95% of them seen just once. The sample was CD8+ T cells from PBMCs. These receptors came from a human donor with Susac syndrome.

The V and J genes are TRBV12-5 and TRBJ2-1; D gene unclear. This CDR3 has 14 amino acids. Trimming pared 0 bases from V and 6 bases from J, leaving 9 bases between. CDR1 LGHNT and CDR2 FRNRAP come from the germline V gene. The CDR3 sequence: CASGLVGSPNEQFF. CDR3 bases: TGTGCTAGTGGTTTGGTAGGTAGCCCCAATGAGCAGTTCTTC. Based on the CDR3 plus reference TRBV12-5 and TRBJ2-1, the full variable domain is DARVTQTPRHKVTEMGQEVTMRCQPILGHNTVFWYRQTMMQGLELLAYFRNRAPLDDSGMPKDRFSAEMPDATLATLKIQPSEPRDSAVYFCASGLVGSPNEQFFGPGTRLTVL.

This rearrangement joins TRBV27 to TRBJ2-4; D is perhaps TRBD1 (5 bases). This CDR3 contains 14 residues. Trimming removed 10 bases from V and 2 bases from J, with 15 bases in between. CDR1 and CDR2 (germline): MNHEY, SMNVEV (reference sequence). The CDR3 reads CATTPQGTKNIQYF. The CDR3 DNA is TGTGCCACCACACCTCAGGGAACCAAAAACATTCAGTACTTC.

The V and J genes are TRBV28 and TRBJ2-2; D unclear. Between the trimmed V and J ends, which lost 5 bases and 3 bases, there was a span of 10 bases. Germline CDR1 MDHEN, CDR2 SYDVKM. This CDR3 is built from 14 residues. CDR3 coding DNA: TGTGCCAGCAGTCCGACGGGCTACACCGGGGAGCTGTTTTTT. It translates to CASSPTGYTGELFF.

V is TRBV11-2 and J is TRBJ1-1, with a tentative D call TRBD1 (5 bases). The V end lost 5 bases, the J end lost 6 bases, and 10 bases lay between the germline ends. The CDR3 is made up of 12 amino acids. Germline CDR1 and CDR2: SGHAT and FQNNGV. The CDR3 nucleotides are TGTGCCAGCAGCGAGGGGTTCGCTGAAGCTTTCTTT. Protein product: CASSEGFAEAFF.

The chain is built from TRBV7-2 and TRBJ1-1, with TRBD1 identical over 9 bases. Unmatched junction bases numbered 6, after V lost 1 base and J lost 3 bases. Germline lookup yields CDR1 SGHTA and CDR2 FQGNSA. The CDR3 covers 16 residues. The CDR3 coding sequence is TGTGCCAGCAGCTTAGTGGACAGGGGTTTGGACACTGAAGCTTTCTTT. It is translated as CASSLVDRGLDTEAFF.

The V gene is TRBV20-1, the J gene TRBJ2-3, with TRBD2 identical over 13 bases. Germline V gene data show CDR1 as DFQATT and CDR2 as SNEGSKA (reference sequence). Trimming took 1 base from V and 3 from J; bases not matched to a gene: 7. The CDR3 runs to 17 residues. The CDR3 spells CSARGTSGRYGTDTQYF. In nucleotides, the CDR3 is TGCAGTGCTAGAGGGACTAGCGGGAGATATGGTACAGATACGCAGTATTTT.

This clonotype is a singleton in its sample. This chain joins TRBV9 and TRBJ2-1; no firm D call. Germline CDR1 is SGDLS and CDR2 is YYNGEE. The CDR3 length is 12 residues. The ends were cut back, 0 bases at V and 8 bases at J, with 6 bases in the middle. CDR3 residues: CASSVVTDEQFF. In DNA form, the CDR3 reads TGTGCCAGCAGCGTAGTTACGGATGAGCAGTTCTTC. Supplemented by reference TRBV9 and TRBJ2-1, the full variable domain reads DSGVTQTPKHLITATGQRVTLRCSPRSGDLSVYWYQQSLDQGLQFLIQYYNGEERAKGNILERFSAQQFPDLHSELNLSSLELGDSALYFCASSVVTDEQFFGPGTRLTVL.

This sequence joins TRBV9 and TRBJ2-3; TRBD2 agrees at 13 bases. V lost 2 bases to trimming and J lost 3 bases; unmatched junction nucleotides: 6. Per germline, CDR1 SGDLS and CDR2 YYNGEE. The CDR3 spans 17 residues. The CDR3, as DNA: TGTGCCAGCAGCGTTACTAGCGGGGGGGGAGGGACAGATACGCAGTATTTT. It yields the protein CASSVTSGGGGTDTQYF. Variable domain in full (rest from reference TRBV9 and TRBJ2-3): DSGVTQTPKHLITATGQRVTLRCSPRSGDLSVYWYQQSLDQGLQFLIQYYNGEERAKGNILERFSAQQFPDLHSELNLSSLELGDSALYFCASSVTSGGGGTDTQYFGPGTRLTVL.

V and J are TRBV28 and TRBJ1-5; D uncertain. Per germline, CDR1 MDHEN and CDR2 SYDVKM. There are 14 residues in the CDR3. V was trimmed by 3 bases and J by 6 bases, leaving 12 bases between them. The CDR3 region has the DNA TGTGCCAGCAGTTTGGGTAGACAACTTCAGCCCCAGCATTTT. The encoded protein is CASSLGRQLQPQHF.

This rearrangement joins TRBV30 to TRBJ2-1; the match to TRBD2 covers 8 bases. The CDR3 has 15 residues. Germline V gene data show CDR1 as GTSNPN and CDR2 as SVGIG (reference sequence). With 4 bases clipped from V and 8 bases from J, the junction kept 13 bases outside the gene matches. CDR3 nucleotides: TGTGCCTGGACAAATTTAGCCCCGGGGGGGCATGAGCAGTTCTTC. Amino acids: CAWTNLAPGGHEQFF.

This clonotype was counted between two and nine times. Here the CDR3 DNA reads TGTGCCAGCAGCCGTGACAGCCTCTATGGCTACACCTTC. Residues: CASSRDSLYGYTF. This chain uses TRBV3-1 with TRBJ1-2; possibly TRBD1 for D (5 bases). V lost 4 bases to trimming and J lost 4 bases, with 10 bases between them. CDR3 length: 13 amino acids. CDR1 is LGHDT, CDR2 YNNKEL, per germline (reference sequence).

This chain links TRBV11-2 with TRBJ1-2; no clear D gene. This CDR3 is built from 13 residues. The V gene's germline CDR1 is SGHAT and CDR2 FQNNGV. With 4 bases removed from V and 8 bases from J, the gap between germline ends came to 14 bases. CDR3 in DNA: TGTGCCAGCAGCTCCGGGTTTTTGTTAGGCTACACCTTC. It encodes CASSSGFLLGYTF. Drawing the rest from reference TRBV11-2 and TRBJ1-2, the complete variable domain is EAGVAQSPRYKIIEKRQSVAFWCNPISGHATLYWYQQILGQGPKLLIQFQNNGVVDDSQLPKDRFSAERLKGVDSTLKIQPAKLEDSAVYLCASSSGFLLGYTFGSGTRLTVV.

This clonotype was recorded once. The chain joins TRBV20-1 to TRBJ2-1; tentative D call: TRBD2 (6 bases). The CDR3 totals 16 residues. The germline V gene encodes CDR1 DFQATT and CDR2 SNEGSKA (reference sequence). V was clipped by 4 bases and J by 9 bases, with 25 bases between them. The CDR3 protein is CSAKLFSGRTRGEQFF. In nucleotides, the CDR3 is TGCAGTGCTAAACTCTTTAGCGGTCGGACTCGGGGTGAGCAGTTCTTC.

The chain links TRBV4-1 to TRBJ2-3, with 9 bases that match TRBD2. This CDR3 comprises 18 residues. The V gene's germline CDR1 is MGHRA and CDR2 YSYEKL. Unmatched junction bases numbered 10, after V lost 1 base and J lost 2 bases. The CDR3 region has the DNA TGCGCCAGCAGCCAAGTTCCTCTAGCGGGGCCTGACACAGATACGCAGTATTTT. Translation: CASSQVPLAGPDTDTQYF.

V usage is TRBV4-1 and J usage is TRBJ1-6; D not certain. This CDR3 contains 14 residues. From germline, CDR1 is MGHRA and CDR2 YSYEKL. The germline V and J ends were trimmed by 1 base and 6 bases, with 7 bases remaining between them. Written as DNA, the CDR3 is TGCGCCAGCAGCCAAGCCCCTATTAATTCACCCCTCCACTTT. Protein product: CASSQAPINSPLHF.

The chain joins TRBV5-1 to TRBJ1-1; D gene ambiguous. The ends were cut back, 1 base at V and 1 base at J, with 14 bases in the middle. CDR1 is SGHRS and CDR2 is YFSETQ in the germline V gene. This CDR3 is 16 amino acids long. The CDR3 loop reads CASSLLLGLSNTEAFF. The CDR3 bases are TGCGCCAGCAGCTTGCTCTTAGGTCTGTCGAACACTGAAGCTTTCTTT.

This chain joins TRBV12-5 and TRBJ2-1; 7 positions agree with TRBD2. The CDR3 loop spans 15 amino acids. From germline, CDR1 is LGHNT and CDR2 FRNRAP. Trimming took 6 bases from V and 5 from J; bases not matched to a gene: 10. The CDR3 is CASGGRDFSDNEQFF. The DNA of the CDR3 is TGTGCTAGTGGGGGGAGGGACTTCAGCGACAATGAGCAGTTCTTC.

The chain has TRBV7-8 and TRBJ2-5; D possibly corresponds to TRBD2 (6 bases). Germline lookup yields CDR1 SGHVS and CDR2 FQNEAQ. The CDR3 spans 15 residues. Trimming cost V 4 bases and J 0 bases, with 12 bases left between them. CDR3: CASSSNSGYQETQYF. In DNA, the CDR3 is TGTGCCAGCAGCTCCAACAGCGGGTACCAAGAGACCCAGTACTTC.

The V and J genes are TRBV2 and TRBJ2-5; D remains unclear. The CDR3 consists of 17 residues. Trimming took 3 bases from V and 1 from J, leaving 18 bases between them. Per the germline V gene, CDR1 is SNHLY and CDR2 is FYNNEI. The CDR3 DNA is TGTGCCAGCAGTGATTTCTCGTGGATGACACCCCAAGAGACCCAGTACTTC. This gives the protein CASSDFSWMTPQETQYF.

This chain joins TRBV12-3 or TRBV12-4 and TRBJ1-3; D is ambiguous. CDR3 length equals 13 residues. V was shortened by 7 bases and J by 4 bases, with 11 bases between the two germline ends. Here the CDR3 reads CASITDSGNTIYF. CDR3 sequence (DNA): TGTGCCAGCATCACGGATTCAGGAAACACCATATATTTT.

This CDR3 reads CASSVRDGGSKKTQYF. The CDR3 DNA follows: TGTGCCAGCAGCGTAAGAGACGGAGGATCAAAGAAGACCCAGTACTTC. The chain joins TRBV12-3 or TRBV12-4 to TRBJ2-5, with D possibly TRBD2 on 5 matching bases. This CDR3 region has 16 residues. Trimming stripped 6 bases from V and 6 bases from J, with 23 bases between.

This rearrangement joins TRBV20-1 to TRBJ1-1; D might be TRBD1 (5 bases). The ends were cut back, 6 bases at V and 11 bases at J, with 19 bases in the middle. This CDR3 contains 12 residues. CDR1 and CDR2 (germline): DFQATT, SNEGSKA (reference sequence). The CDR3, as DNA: TGCAGTGCCCACCGGACATTAGGAGGGGCTTTCTTT. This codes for CSAHRTLGGAFF.

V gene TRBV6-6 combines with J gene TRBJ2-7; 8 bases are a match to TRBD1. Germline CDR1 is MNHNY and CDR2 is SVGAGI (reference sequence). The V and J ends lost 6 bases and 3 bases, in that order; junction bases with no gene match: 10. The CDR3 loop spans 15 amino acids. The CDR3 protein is CASSPGQGFFYEQYF. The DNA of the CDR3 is TGTGCCAGCAGCCCCGGACAGGGTTTCTTCTACGAGCAGTACTTC.